This T cell receptor beta chain appears in the sequencing data of a study of cytomegalovirus exposure and HLA in healthy donors. General study points: Overall, approximately 150 TCR beta chains were annotated as cytomegalovirus-associated. Roughly even sequencing depth across donors was the assumption behind the presence/absence analyses. Accounts indicate the classifier identified cytomegalovirus status with strong specificity and sensitivity.

The length of the CDR3 is 12 residues. The V and J ends lost 0 bases and 13 bases respectively, with 10 bases between them. Germline loops: CDR1 SGDLS, CDR2 YYNGEE. It was with 60 Vbeta and 13 Jbeta primers that the PCR ran. The table came from immunoSEQ multiplex PCR; TCRdb's copy has only in-frame clones and leaves some out. The table has around 130,000 clones, approximately 81% seen once. A note on this clone: Its antigen is undetermined.

Sample: PBMCs. The chain combines TRBV9 with TRBJ2-2; the D is unclear. The sequence derives from a woman aged 35 to 49 in good health and CMV-seronegative. CDR3 DNA: TGTGCCAGCAGCGTAGACGCGAGGTGGCTGTTTTTT. It is translated as CASSVDARWLFF.